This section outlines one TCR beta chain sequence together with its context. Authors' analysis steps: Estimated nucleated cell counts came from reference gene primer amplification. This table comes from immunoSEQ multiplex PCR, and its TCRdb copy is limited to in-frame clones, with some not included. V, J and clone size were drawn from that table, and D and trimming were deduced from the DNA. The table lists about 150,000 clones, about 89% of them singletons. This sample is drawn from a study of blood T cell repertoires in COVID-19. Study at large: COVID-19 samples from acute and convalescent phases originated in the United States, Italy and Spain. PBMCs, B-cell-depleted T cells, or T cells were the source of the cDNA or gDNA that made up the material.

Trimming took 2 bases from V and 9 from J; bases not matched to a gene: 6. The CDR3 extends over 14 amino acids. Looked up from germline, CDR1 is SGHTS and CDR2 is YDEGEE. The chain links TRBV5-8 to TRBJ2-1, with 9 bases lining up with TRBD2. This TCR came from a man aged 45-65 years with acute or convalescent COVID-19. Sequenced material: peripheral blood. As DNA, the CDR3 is TGTGCCAGCAGCTTTAGCGGGAGTGAAAGTGAGCAGTTCTTC. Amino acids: CASSFSGSESEQFF.